These 29 T cell receptor beta chains were all obtained from the same sample, sequenced in a study of vaccination and CD4 T cells after COVID-19. Oncomine TCR Beta short-read sequencing was applied to DNA from cultured CD4+ T cells. TCRdb called the PCR reads again in MiXCR, with one record for every CDR3 protein. The table lists 10,000 to 15,000 distinct CDR3 sequences, roughly 44% of them singletons. For these TCRs, the target antigens are not known. Treatment meaning: approximately 10-day PBMC culture with coronavirus spike peptide pools or control peptides (ViraFEST assay). The sequencing input was CD4+ T cells from blood, cultured in vitro. The origin of the receptors is a human donor who had recovered from COVID-19.

The V and J genes are TRBV2 and TRBJ2-2; 7 bases are a match to TRBD1. CDR1 and CDR2 (germline): SNHLY, FYNNEI. The CDR3 has 15 amino acids. V was pared by 2 bases and J by 3 bases, with 3 bases of the junction left unmatched. The CDR3, as DNA: TGTGCCAGCAGTGAAAGGGGGACAGACACCGGGGAGCTGTTTTTT. Protein sequence: CASSERGTDTGELFF.

The J gene is TRBJ2-7, the V gene TRBV20-1; TRBD2 matches at 14 bases. The V and J ends lost 4 bases and 9 bases, in that order; junction bases with no gene match: 8. Per the germline V gene, CDR1 is DFQATT and CDR2 is SNEGSKA (reference sequence). The CDR3 runs 14 residues. CDR3 coding DNA: TGCAGTGCTATACCGGGACTAGCGGGAGTAGGGCAGTACTTC. As protein: CSAIPGLAGVGQYF.

A few counts support this clonotype. V usage is TRBV6-1 and J usage is TRBJ2-3; unclear D gene. Trimming pared 10 bases from V and 0 bases from J, leaving 17 bases between. The CDR3 runs to 15 residues. In germline, CDR1 is MNHNS, CDR2 SASEGT. The CDR3 here is CATDLVRRSTDTQYF. As DNA, the CDR3 is TGTGCCACCGACTTGGTGCGTAGGAGCACAGATACGCAGTATTTT.

CDR3 amino acids: CASSFRVTKNTEAFF. The CDR3, as DNA: TGTGCCAGCAGCTTTCGGGTCACGAAGAACACTGAAGCTTTCTTT. The chain links TRBV5-6 to TRBJ1-1; no reliable D call. Germline lookup yields CDR1 SGHDT and CDR2 YYEEEE. The CDR3 contains 15 residues. V was pared by 2 bases and J by 1 base, with 12 bases between. The full variable domain, completed using reference TRBV5-6 and TRBJ1-1, is DAGVTQSPTHLIKTRGQQVTLRCSPKSGHDTVSWYQQALGQGPQFIFQYYEEEERQRGNFPDRFSGHQFPNYSSELNVNALLLGDSALYLCASSFRVTKNTEAFFGQGTRLTVV.

The CDR3 DNA sequence: TGTGCCAGCAGTTTTGGGAACTACGAGCAGTACTTC. Translation gives CASSFGNYEQYF. The chain uses TRBV12-3 or TRBV12-4 and TRBJ2-7; D remains ambiguous. This CDR3 has 12 amino acids. Trimming removed 3 bases from V and 3 bases from J, with 6 bases in between.

This clonotype has a handful of counts. V usage is TRBV2 and J usage is TRBJ2-3; TRBD1 is a possible D gene (6 bases). Germline V gene data show CDR1 as SNHLY and CDR2 as FYNNEI. V was pared by 7 bases and J by 0 bases, with 14 bases between. The CDR3 covers 15 residues. The CDR3 DNA follows: TGTGCCAGCACAATAGGACAGCCGAGCACAGATACGCAGTATTTT. It is translated as CASTIGQPSTDTQYF. Looking up the rest from reference TRBV2 and TRBJ2-3 gives the full variable domain: EPEVTQTPSHQVTQMGQEVILRCVPISNHLYFYWYRQILGQKVEFLVSFYNNEISEKSEIFDDQFSVERPDGSNFTLKIRSTKLEDSAMYFCASTIGQPSTDTQYFGPGTRLTVL.

Here the CDR3 reads CASSLQGGYTF. The DNA of the CDR3 is TGTGCCAGCAGTTTACAGGGTGGCTACACCTTC. The J gene is TRBJ1-2, the V gene TRBV28; D possibly corresponds to TRBD1 (5 bases). This CDR3 has 11 residues. V lost 2 bases and J 7 bases, leaving 5 bases between the germline ends. Germline CDR1 reads MDHEN; CDR2 reads SYDVKM.

The J gene is TRBJ1-2, the V gene TRBV6-1, with a tentative D call TRBD1 (6 bases). Trimming stripped 6 bases from V and 5 bases from J, with 13 bases between. Germline-derived CDR1 and CDR2 are MNHNS and SASEGT. The CDR3 length is 13 residues. The CDR3 spells CASSLDSNYGYTF. CDR3 coding DNA: TGTGCCAGCAGCCTGGACAGCAATTATGGCTACACCTTC.

The table lists this clonotype with a count of one. This CDR3 reads CASSHGTRSYEQYF. The CDR3 region has the DNA TGTGCCAGCAGTCACGGGACTAGGTCATACGAGCAGTACTTC. The chain recombines TRBV6-2 or TRBV6-3 with TRBJ2-7, with 8 bases matching TRBD2. This CDR3 has 14 residues. The germline gives CDR1 MNHEY, CDR2 SVGEGT. V lost 5 bases and J lost 4; bases outside the gene matches: 7.

This rearrangement joins TRBV7-9 to TRBJ2-7; D unresolved. The CDR3 loop spans 14 amino acids. Germline V CDR1 and CDR2: SEHNR, FQNEAQ (reference sequence). Trimming cost V 1 base and J 3 bases, with 10 bases left between them. This CDR3 is CASSLVATSYEQYF. DNA of the CDR3: TGTGCCAGCAGCTTAGTGGCGACAAGCTACGAGCAGTACTTC.

The chain couples TRBV7-9 to TRBJ1-4; D remains unclear. Per the germline V gene, CDR1 is SEHNR and CDR2 is FQNEAQ (reference sequence). The CDR3 runs to 12 residues. V was pared by 5 bases and J by 8 bases, with 9 bases between. The CDR3 region is CASSPGPEKLFF. As DNA, the CDR3 is TGTGCCAGCAGCCCCGGACCAGAAAAACTGTTTTTT.

There are a few counts of this clonotype. The CDR3 reads CASSENRAGSPLHF. The CDR3 region has the DNA TGTGCCAGCAGTGAAAACAGGGCAGGTTCACCCCTCCACTTT. V gene TRBV2 combines with J gene TRBJ1-6; D may be TRBD1 (6 bases). This CDR3 region has 14 residues. The germline gives CDR1 SNHLY, CDR2 FYNNEI. The V end was cut by 2 bases, the J end by 9 bases, with 11 bases between.

The table lists this clonotype with a count of one. This chain joins TRBV11-3 and TRBJ2-1, with 8 bases identical to TRBD1. Germline V gives CDR1 SGHNT, CDR2 YENEEA. V was pared by 0 bases and J by 4 bases, with 5 bases of the junction left unmatched. CDR3 size: 16 residues. CDR3 sequence (DNA): TGTGCCAGCAGCTTAGAGACAGGGGTGAGGTACAATGAGCAGTTCTTC. This encodes CASSLETGVRYNEQFF. The full variable domain, rest sourced from reference TRBV11-3 and TRBJ2-1, is EAGVVQSPRYKIIEKKQPVAFWCNPISGHNTLYWYLQNLGQGPELLIRYENEEAVDDSQLPKDRFSAERLKGVDSTLKIQPAELGDSAVYLCASSLETGVRYNEQFFGPGTRLTVL.

The chain is built from TRBV20-1 and TRBJ2-7; the D is unclear. Germline V gene lookup returns CDR1 DFQATT and CDR2 SNEGSKA (reference sequence). This CDR3 has 13 residues. Trimming removed 6 bases at V and 6 bases at J, with 18 bases between. The chain's CDR3 is CSATRPDRGEQYF. Written as DNA, the CDR3 is TGCAGTGCGACCCGGCCCGACCGCGGCGAGCAGTACTTC.

The chain joins TRBV5-1 to TRBJ2-1, with 8 positions matching TRBD2. The DNA end is a closer match to TRBJ2-7, so the J assignment may be wrong. The germline CDR1 and CDR2 sequences are SGHRS and YFSETQ. The CDR3 length is 15 residues. The CDR3, as DNA: TGCGCCAGCACCAACATAGCGGGAAATCAGGACGAGCAGTACTTC. Amino acid sequence: CASTNIAGNQDEQYF.

The CDR3, as DNA: TGTGCCAGCGGGAGGGGAAGGGCAGATACGCAGTATTTT. Its protein product is CASGRGRADTQYF. The chain joins TRBV27 to TRBJ2-3; TRBD2 matches at 7 bases. J was trimmed by 4 bases and V by 8 bases; bases with no gene match: 6. The CDR3 covers 13 residues. Looked up from germline, CDR1 is MNHEY and CDR2 is SMNVEV (reference sequence).

The genes are TRBV9 and TRBJ1-6; D ambiguous. The ends were cut back, 0 bases at V and 6 bases at J, with 7 bases in the middle. Germline CDR1 and CDR2: SGDLS and YYNGEE. This CDR3 comprises 14 residues. CDR3 DNA: TGTGCCAGCAGCGTAGAGGGTACTAATTCACCCCTCCACTTT. Translating gives CASSVEGTNSPLHF.

The V gene is TRBV2, the J gene TRBJ2-1; TRBD2 aligns across 10 bases. CDR1 is SNHLY and CDR2 is FYNNEI in the germline V gene. Germline trimming cut 5 bases from V and 3 bases from J; bases unmatched to any gene: 13. The CDR3 has 18 amino acids. This CDR3 is CASSLLAGLSPYYNEQFF. The DNA of the CDR3 is TGTGCCAGCAGTCTACTAGCGGGACTTTCACCCTACTACAATGAGCAGTTCTTC.

This clonotype occurred a few times. The chain employs TRBV6-1 and TRBJ1-1; TRBD1 might be the D (6 bases). V lost 4 bases to trimming and J lost 13 bases, with 16 bases between them. This CDR3 has 12 amino acids. Germline CDR1 MNHNS, CDR2 SASEGT. As DNA, the CDR3 is TGTGCCAGCAGTGGGAACGGGGGGGCGGGTTTCTTT. Translated: CASSGNGGAGFF.

The chain joins TRBV27 to TRBJ2-7, with TRBD2 identical over 10 bases. The J segment lost 2 bases and the V segment lost 5 bases, leaving 3 bases of the junction unmatched. The CDR3 is 14 residues long. CDR1 MNHEY and CDR2 SMNVEV come from the germline V gene (reference sequence). The CDR3 protein is CASSRLAGAYEQYF. In DNA form, the CDR3 reads TGTGCCAGCAGTCGACTAGCGGGTGCCTACGAGCAGTACTTC.

This clonotype occurred a few times. The chain combines TRBV20-1 with TRBJ1-1; no firm D call. The CDR3 has 15 amino acids. Germline CDR1 and CDR2: DFQATT and SNEGSKA (reference sequence). V was cut by 1 base and J by 3 bases, with 15 bases left in between. CDR3 in DNA: TGCAGTGCTAGAGTGTTCAACGGATGGGACACTGAAGCTTTCTTT. Its protein product is CSARVFNGWDTEAFF.

This clonotype has just a few counts. This chain links TRBV20-1 with TRBJ2-3; unclear D gene. The germline gives CDR1 DFQATT, CDR2 SNEGSKA (reference sequence). The length of the CDR3 is 13 residues. V lost 3 bases to trimming and J lost 2 bases, with 9 bases between them. The CDR3 DNA follows: TGCAGTGCTAGGGACCCCTCCACAGATACGCAGTATTTT. Translating gives CSARDPSTDTQYF.

The genes are TRBV7-2 and TRBJ2-2; 7 bases line up with TRBD1. V shed 6 bases and J 3 bases; nucleotides not matched to a gene: 7. Per the germline V gene, CDR1 is SGHTA and CDR2 is FQGNSA. The CDR3 has 15 residues. The CDR3 here is CASRQPGGYTGELFF. Here the CDR3 DNA reads TGTGCCAGCAGACAGCCAGGGGGTTACACCGGGGAGCTGTTTTTT.

The V call is TRBV5-1, the J call TRBJ2-3; D is uncertain. Germline V gene lookup returns CDR1 SGHRS and CDR2 YFSETQ. V was pared by 5 bases and J by 0 bases, with 10 bases between. CDR3 size: 14 residues. DNA of the CDR3: TGCGCCAGCAGGGGTTTTGTAAGCACAGATACGCAGTATTTT. Its protein product is CASRGFVSTDTQYF.

There are a few counts of this clonotype. The V gene is TRBV6-2 or TRBV6-3, the J gene TRBJ1-5; 7 positions agree with TRBD1. V lost 6 bases to trimming and J lost 5 bases; unmatched junction nucleotides: 7. This CDR3 has 14 residues. Per germline, CDR1 MNHEY and CDR2 SVGEGT. In DNA form, the CDR3 reads TGTGCCAGCAGGAGGGACAGTAGATATCAGCCCCAGCATTTT. This encodes CASRRDSRYQPQHF.

This chain joins TRBV5-1 and TRBJ1-2, with a tentative D call TRBD1 (5 bases). CDR1 SGHRS and CDR2 YFSETQ come from the germline V gene. The CDR3 runs to 15 residues. V dropped 4 bases and J dropped 4 bases, with 17 bases sitting between them. CDR3 residues: CASSAGTETPYGYTF. The CDR3 bases are TGCGCCAGCAGCGCCGGGACCGAGACTCCCTATGGCTACACCTTC.

This clonotype was found a few times. The chain is built from TRBV11-3 and TRBJ2-5; tentatively, D is TRBD2 (6 bases). Per the germline V gene, CDR1 is SGHNT and CDR2 is YENEEA. Trimming shortened V by 5 bases and J by 4 bases, and 11 bases separated the two germline ends. CDR3 length: 13 residues. Here the CDR3 DNA reads TGTGCCAGCAGCCCGCGGGGCGCAGAGACCCAGTACTTC. Its protein is CASSPRGAETQYF.

The chain uses TRBV28 and TRBJ1-1, with D possibly being TRBD1 (6 bases). V lost 6 bases and J lost 7, with 12 bases in between. The CDR3 runs to 12 residues. The germline V gene encodes CDR1 MDHEN and CDR2 SYDVKM. The CDR3 here is CASRPPTGEAFF. The DNA for the CDR3 is TGTGCCAGCAGACCACCGACAGGTGAAGCTTTCTTT.

This clonotype was observed a few times. The gene calls are TRBV10-2 and TRBJ1-1; TRBD1 might be the D (5 bases). Per germline, CDR1 WSHSY and CDR2 SAAADI. V was shortened by 3 bases and J by 1 base, with 12 bases between the two germline ends. CDR3 length: 15 residues. The CDR3 loop reads CASSDSGGRNTEAFF. Written as DNA, the CDR3 is TGCGCCAGCAGTGATTCGGGGGGGAGGAACACTGAAGCTTTCTTT.